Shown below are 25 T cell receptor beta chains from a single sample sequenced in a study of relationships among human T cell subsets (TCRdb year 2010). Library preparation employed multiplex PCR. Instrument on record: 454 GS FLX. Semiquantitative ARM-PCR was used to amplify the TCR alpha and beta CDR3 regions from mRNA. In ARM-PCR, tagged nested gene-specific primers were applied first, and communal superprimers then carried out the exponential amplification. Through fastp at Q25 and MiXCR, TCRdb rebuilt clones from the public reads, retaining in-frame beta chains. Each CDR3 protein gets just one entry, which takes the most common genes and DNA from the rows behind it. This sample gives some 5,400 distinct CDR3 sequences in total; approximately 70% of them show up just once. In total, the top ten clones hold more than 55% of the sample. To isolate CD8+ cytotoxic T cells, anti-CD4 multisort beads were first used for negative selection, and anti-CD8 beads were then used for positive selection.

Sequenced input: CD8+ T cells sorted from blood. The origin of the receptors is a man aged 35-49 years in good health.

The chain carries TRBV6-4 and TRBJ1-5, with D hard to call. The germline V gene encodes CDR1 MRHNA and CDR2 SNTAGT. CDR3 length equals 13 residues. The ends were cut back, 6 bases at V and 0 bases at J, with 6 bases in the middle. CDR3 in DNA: TGTGCCAGCAGCGCCGATAGCAATCAGCCCCAGCATTTT. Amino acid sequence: CASSADSNQPQHF.

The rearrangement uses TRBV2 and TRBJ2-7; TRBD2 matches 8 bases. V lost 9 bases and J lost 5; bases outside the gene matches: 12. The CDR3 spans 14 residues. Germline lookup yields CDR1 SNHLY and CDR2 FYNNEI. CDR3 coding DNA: TGTGCCAGTGGAGTTAGCGGGGTCTTGGACGAGCAGTACTTC. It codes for CASGVSGVLDEQYF.

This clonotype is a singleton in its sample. The CDR3, as DNA: TGTGCCACCAGCAGACCCGAGGGGCAGGGGTACAATGAGCAGTTCTTC. The encoded protein is CATSRPEGQGYNEQFF. The V gene is TRBV15, the J gene TRBJ2-1; D is possibly TRBD1 (6 bases). Deletions cut 2 bases from V and 4 bases from J, with 15 bases between. Germline V gene sequence: CDR1 LNHNV, CDR2 YYDKDF (reference sequence). The length of the CDR3 is 16 residues.

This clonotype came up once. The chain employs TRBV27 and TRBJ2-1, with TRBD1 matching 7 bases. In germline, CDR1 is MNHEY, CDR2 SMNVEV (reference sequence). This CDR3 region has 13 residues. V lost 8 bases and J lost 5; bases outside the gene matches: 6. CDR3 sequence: CASGRDSNNEQFF. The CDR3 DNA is TGTGCCAGCGGACGGGACAGTAACAATGAGCAGTTCTTC.

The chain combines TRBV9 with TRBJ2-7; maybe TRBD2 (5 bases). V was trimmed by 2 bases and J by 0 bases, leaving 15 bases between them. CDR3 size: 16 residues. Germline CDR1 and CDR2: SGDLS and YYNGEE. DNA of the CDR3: TGTGCCAGCAGCGTGGACCCGGACGGAGGCTCCTACGAGCAGTACTTC. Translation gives CASSVDPDGGSYEQYF.

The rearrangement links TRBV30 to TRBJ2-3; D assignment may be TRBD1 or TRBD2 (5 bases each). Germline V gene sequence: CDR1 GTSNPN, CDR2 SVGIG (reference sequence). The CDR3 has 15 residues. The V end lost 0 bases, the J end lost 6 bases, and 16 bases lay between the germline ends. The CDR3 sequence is CAWSVGAGQRDTQYF. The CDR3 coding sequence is TGTGCCTGGAGTGTAGGGGCGGGCCAAAGGGATACGCAGTATTTT. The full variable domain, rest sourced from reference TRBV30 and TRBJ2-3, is SQTIHQWPATLVQPVGSPLSLECTVEGTSNPNLYWYRQAAGRGLQLLFYSVGIGQISSEVPQNLSASRPQDRQFILSSKKLLLSDSGFYLCAWSVGAGQRDTQYFGPGTRLTVL.

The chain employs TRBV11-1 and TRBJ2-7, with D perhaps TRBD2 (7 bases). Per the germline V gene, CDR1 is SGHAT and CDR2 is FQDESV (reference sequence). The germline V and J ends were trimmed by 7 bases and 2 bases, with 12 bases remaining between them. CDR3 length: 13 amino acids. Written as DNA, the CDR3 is TGTGCCAGCACCGGGGGGCTCACCTACGAGCAGTACTTC. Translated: CASTGGLTYEQYF.

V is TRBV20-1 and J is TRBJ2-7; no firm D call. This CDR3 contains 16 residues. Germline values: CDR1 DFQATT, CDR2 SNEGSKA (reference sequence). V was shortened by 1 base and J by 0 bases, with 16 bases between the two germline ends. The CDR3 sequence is CSARAPFGMSSYEQYF. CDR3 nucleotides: TGCAGTGCTAGAGCACCTTTTGGAATGAGCTCCTACGAGCAGTACTTC.

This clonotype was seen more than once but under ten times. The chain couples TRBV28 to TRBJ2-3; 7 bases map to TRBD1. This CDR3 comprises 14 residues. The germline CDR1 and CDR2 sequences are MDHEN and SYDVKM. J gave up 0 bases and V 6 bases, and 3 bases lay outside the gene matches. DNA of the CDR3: TGTGCCAGCAGGGGGACAGCTAGCACAGATACGCAGTATTTT. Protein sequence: CASRGTASTDTQYF.

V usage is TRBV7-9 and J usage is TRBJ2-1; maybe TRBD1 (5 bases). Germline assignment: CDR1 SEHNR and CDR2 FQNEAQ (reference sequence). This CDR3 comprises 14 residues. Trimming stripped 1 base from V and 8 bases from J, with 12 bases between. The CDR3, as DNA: TGTGCCAGCAGCTTAGGGGCAGGGTGGGATGAGCAGTTCTTC. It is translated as CASSLGAGWDEQFF.

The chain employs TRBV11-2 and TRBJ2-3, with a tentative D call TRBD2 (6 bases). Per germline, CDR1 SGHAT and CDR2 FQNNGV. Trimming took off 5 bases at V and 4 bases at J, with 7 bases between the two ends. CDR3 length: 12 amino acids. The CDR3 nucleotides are TGTGCCAGCAGCCGGGGGTCAGATACGCAGTATTTT. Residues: CASSRGSDTQYF.

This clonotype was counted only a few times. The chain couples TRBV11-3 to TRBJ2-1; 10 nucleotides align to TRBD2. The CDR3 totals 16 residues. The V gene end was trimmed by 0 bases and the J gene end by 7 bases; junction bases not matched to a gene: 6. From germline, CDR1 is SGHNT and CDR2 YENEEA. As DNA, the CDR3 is TGTGCCAGCAGCTTAGATAGCGGGGGGCTTCGGAATGAGCAGTTCTTC. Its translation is CASSLDSGGLRNEQFF.

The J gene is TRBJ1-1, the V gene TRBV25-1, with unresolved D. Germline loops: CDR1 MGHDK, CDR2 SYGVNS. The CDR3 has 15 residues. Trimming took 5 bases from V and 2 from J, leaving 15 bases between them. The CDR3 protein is CASSLSSRGNTEAFF. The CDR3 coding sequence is TGTGCCAGCAGTCTCTCCTCGCGGGGAAACACTGAAGCTTTCTTT. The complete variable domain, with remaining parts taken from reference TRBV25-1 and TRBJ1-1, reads EADIYQTPRYLVIGTGKKITLECSQTMGHDKMYWYQQDPGMELHLIHYSYGVNSTEKGDLSSESTVSRIRTEHFPLTLESARPSHTSQYLCASSLSSRGNTEAFFGQGTRLTVV.

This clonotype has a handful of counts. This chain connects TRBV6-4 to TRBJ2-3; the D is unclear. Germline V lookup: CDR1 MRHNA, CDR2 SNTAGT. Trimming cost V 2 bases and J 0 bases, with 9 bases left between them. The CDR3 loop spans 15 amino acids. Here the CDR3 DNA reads TGTGCCAGCAGTGACAGGGCAGGCAGCACAGATACGCAGTATTTT. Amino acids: CASSDRAGSTDTQYF.

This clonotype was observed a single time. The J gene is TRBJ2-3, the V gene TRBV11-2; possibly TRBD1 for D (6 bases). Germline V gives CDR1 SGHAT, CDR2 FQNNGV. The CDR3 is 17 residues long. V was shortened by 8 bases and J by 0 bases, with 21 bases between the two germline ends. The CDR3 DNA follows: TGTGCCAGCGCGCTTCCGACGACAGGTATAAGCACAGATACGCAGTATTTT. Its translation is CASALPTTGISTDTQYF.

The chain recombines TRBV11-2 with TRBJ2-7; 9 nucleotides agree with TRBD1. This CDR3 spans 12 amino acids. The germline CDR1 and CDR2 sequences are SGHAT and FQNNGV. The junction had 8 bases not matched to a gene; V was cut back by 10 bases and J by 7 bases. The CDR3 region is CAILTGGNEQYF. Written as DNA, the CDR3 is TGTGCCATTCTTACAGGGGGCAATGAGCAGTACTTC.

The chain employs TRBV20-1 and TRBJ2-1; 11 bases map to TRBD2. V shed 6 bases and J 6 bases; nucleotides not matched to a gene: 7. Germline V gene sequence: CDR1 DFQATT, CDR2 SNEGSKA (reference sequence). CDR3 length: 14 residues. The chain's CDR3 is CSALLAGVSNEQFF. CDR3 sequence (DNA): TGCAGTGCCCTACTAGCGGGGGTCTCCAATGAGCAGTTCTTC.

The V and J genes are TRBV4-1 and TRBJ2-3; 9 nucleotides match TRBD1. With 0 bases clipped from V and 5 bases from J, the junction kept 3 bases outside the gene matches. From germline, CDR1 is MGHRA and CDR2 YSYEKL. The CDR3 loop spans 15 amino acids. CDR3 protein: CASSQDGTGKDTQYF. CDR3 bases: TGCGCCAGCAGCCAAGACGGGACAGGGAAAGATACGCAGTATTTT.

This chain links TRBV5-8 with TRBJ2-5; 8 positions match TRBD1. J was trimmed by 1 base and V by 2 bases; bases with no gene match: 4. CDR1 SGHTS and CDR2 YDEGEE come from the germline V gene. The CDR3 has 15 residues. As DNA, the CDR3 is TGTGCCAGCAGCTTTGGACAGGGTATCCAAGAGACCCAGTACTTC. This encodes CASSFGQGIQETQYF.

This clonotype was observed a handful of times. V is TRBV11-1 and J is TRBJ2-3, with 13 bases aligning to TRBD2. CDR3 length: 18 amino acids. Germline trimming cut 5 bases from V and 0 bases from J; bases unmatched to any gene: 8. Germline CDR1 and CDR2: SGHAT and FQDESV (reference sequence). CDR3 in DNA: TGTGCCAGCAGCCAAGGGACTAGCGGGGTCCCTAGCACAGATACGCAGTATTTT. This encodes CASSQGTSGVPSTDTQYF.

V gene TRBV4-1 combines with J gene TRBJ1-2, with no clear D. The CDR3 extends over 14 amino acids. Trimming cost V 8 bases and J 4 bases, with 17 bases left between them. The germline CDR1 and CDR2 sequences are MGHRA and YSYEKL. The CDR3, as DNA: TGCGCCAGCGGCCCTTCCCACGACACCTATGGCTACACCTTC. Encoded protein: CASGPSHDTYGYTF.

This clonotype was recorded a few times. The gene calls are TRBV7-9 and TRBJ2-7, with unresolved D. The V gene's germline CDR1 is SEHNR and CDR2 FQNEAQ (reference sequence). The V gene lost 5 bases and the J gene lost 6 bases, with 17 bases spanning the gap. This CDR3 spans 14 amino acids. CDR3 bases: TGTGCCAGCAGCGACCAGGAGCTTCCCTCCGAGCAGTACTTC. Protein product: CASSDQELPSEQYF.

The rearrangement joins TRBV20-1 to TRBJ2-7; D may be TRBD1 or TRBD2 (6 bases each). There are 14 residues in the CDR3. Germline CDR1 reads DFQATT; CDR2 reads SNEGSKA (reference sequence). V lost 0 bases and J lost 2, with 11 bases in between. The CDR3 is CSAREGGRAYEQYF. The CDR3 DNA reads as TGCAGTGCTAGAGAGGGGGGCCGAGCCTACGAGCAGTACTTC.

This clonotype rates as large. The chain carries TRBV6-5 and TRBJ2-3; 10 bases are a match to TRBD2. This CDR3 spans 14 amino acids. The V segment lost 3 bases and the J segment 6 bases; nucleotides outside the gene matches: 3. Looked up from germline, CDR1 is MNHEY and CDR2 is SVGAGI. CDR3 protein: CASSYEAGGDTQYF. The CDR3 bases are TGTGCCAGCAGTTATGAAGCGGGAGGGGATACGCAGTATTTT.

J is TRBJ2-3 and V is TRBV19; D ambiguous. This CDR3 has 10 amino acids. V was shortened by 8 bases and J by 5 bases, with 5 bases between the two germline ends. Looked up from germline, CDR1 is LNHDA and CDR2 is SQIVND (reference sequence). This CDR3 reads CASGEDTQYF. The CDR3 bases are TGTGCCAGTGGAGAAGATACGCAGTATTTT.